The clone carrying this TCR beta chain has a count of ten or more. The antigen is not known. Trimming removed 6 bases from V and 0 bases from J, with 7 bases in between. Germline V gives CDR1 KGHSH, CDR2 LQKENI. This CDR3 is 13 amino acids long. TCRdb called the RT-PCR reads again in MiXCR, with one record for every CDR3 protein. The sample includes roughly 500,000 distinct CDR3 sequences, about 17% of them seen just once. These data originate in a study of response to subunit inactivated influenza vaccine. General study points: Authors suggested that a seasonal influenza vaccination recruits few new T cells each time.

The sequence was obtained from a man aged 50 to 75 who received an inactivated influenza vaccine. The chain links TRBV18 to TRBJ2-3; D gene ambiguous. Source: CD4+ T cells sorted from PBMCs, taken around 25 months after vaccination. The CDR3 nucleotides are TGTGCCAGCTCCCCAATAAGCACAGATACGCAGTATTTT. Its translation is CASSPISTDTQYF. The full variable domain, with the rest looked up from reference TRBV18 and TRBJ2-3, is NAGVMQNPRHLVRRRGQEARLRCSPMKGHSHVYWYRQLPEEGLKFMVYLQKENIIDESGMPKERFSAEFPKEGPSILRIQQVVRGDSAAYFCASSPISTDTQYFGPGTRLTVL.